These T cell receptor beta chains were read from a single sample in a study of CXCR3-negative and CXCR3-positive naive CD8 T cells. TCRdb re-called the 5' RACE reads; every CDR3 protein appears as one record, without DNA. Its table lists tens of thousands of distinct CDR3 sequences. Sequenced: naive CXCR3- CD8+ T cells from blood. These receptors all stem from a human donor in good health. Some clones in this sample may be carry-over from other donors' samples. The CDR3 runs from the conserved cysteine through the conserved F or W. Some rows mark clone size as missing; the rest say once, few, many or name a class of expanded clone.

TRBV7-9,TRBJ2-4,.,CASSLGGEENIQYF
TRBV4-1,TRBJ2-4,.,CASSQDPQGMDIQYF
TRBV7-9,TRBJ2-7,.,CASSATGDSSHEQYF
TRBV6-5,TRBJ2-7,.,CASRPPGRYEQYF
TRBV6-6,TRBJ1-1,.,CATLYEAEAFF
TRBV12-3/TRBV12-4,TRBJ2-7,.,CASSYAGPTYEQYF
TRBV7-9,TRBJ2-1,.,CASSWGGGEPYNEQFF
TRBV29-1,TRBJ1-1,.,CSVEKGATTEAFF
TRBV28,TRBJ2-3,.,CASSFRPDTQYF
TRBV28,TRBJ2-3,.,CASSSRWTGLGADTQYF
TRBV20-1,TRBJ2-2,.,CSATAGTGELFF
TRBV19,TRBJ1-1,.,CASSMRNTEAFF
TRBV15,TRBJ2-5,.,CATSRDLRGQETQYF
TRBV6-4,TRBJ2-1,.,CASSDSGTSNEQFF
TRBV14,TRBJ2-4,.,CASSRGTSRTKNIQYF
TRBV29-1,TRBJ2-3,.,CSVQGAEGADTQYF
TRBV9,TRBJ1-1,.,CASSPSGTGGTEAFF
TRBV14,TRBJ2-7,.,CASSHSRWGGIFHEQYF
TRBV7-9,TRBJ1-2,.,CASSLEDQGAYGYTF
TRBV10-2,TRBJ1-2,medium-sized,CASSAQGYYGYTF
TRBV29-1,TRBJ2-2,.,CSVVWRQGAGTGELFF
TRBV28,TRBJ2-1,.,CASSLPDRIGDEQFF
TRBV20-1,TRBJ2-7,.,CSASPVGTSSYEQYF
TRBV5-4,TRBJ2-1,.,CASSPGAGVTSYYNEQFF
TRBV29-1,TRBJ1-1,.,CSIPRGAEAFF
TRBV7-9,TRBJ2-7,.,CASSSQTYPYEQYF